The clone carrying this T cell receptor (beta chain) came up a few times. The data originate from a study of blood T cell repertoires in COVID-19. Study at large: COVID-19 samples collected from the United States, Italy and Spain covered acute and convalescent phases. T cells, B-cell-depleted T cells, or PBMCs supplied cDNA or gDNA.

The authors' processing: The authors estimated nucleated cell counts from reference gene primer amplification. The method was immunoSEQ multiplex PCR; TCRdb's version includes in-frame clones alone and lacks a portion of them. V and J calls plus clone size are reproduced from that table; the DNA served to infer D and trimming. Here the sample spans roughly 100,000 clones, roughly 79% being singletons. Deletions cut 5 bases from V and 2 bases from J, with 12 bases between. The CDR3 extends over 14 amino acids. Looked up from germline, CDR1 is SGHTA and CDR2 is FQGTGA. What was sequenced was peripheral blood. The chain combines TRBV7-3 with TRBJ1-2, with D perhaps matching TRBD1 (5 bases). The clonotype was recovered from a man aged 80 or over with acute or convalescent COVID-19. The CDR3 protein is CASSPSPGNYGYTF. DNA of the CDR3: TGTGCCAGCAGCCCAAGTCCAGGGAACTATGGCTACACCTTC.